The rows below give T cell receptor beta chains drawn from one sample of a study of blood T cell repertoires in COVID-19. The data were produced by immunoSEQ multiplex PCR, yet TCRdb's version contains in-frame clones alone and is incomplete. The profile shows some 39,000 clones, more than 75% of them singletons. Sequencing was carried out using peripheral blood. The receptors originated from a man older than 75 with acute or convalescent COVID-19. Both conserved end residues are part of each CDR3. The D gene is left open where the match is weak. Some rows mark clone size as missing; the rest say once, few, many or name a class of expanded clone.

cdr3_length j_call d_call v_call clone_size cdr3_aa cdr3_nt
14 TRBJ1-2 - TRBV6-1 - CASSEGGQTYGYTF TGTGCCAGCAGTGAAGGGGGGCAGACCTATGGCTACACCTTC
12 TRBJ2-1 - TRBV12-3/TRBV12-4 - CASNPPGREQFF TGTGCCAGCAACCCCCCTGGGAGAGAGCAGTTCTTC
14 TRBJ2-1 TRBD2 TRBV5-5 - CASSPGGDYNEQFF TGTGCCAGCAGCCCCGGGGGGGACTACAATGAGCAGTTCTTC
15 TRBJ2-7 TRBD2 TRBV7-7 few CASSPRLAGPYEQYF TGTGCCAGCAGCCCGCGACTAGCGGGTCCCTACGAGCAGTACTTC
14 TRBJ2-1 - TRBV2 - CASSATSSYNEQFF TGTGCCAGCAGTGCGACTTCCTCCTACAATGAGCAGTTCTTC
14 TRBJ2-3 - TRBV7-2 - CASSFRGETDTQYF TGTGCCAGCAGCTTCAGGGGAGAGACAGATACGCAGTATTTT
13 TRBJ2-5 - TRBV12-3/TRBV12-4 - CASSLTQTETQYF TGTGCCAGCAGTTTAACTCAAACGGAGACCCAGTACTTC
13 TRBJ1-2 TRBD1 TRBV10-3 - CAIHSDRERGYTF TGTGCCATCCACAGTGACAGGGAAAGAGGCTACACCTTC
14 TRBJ2-1 - TRBV7-2 few CASSTQGSYNEQFF TGTGCCAGCAGCACCCAGGGTTCCTACAATGAGCAGTTCTTC
15 TRBJ1-1 - TRBV11-2 - CASNKGGGMNTEAFF TGTGCCAGCAACAAAGGGGGGGGAATGAACACTGAAGCTTTCTTT
14 TRBJ1-2 TRBD1 TRBV28 - CASSPGTEDYGYTF TGTGCCAGCAGTCCCGGGACAGAGGACTATGGCTACACCTTC
12 TRBJ2-7 - TRBV3-1/TRBV3-2 - CASSQMTSEQYF TGTGCCAGCAGCCAAATGACAAGCGAGCAGTACTTC
15 TRBJ2-7 - TRBV6-1 - CASSERRGGGYEQYF TGTGCCAGCAGTGAACGCCGCGGGGGCGGGTACGAGCAGTACTTC
18 TRBJ2-6 - TRBV18 - CASSPAGQIASGANVLTF TGTGCCAGCTCACCGGCGGGACAGATCGCCTCTGGGGCCAACGTCCTGACTTTC
14 TRBJ2-1 - TRBV6-6 once CASSYSPDYNEQFF TGTGCCAGCAGTTACTCGCCAGATTACAATGAGCAGTTCTTC
13 TRBJ2-2 - TRBV4-2 - CASSPRLAGELFF TGTGCCAGCAGCCCCCGACTAGCCGGGGAGCTGTTTTTT
12 TRBJ2-1 - TRBV2 - CASSMAGQEQFF TGTGCCAGCAGTATGGCAGGGCAAGAGCAGTTCTTC
15 TRBJ2-3 - TRBV2 - CASSEAGLLTDTQYF TGTGCCAGCAGTGAAGCGGGACTTCTAACAGATACGCAGTATTTT
15 TRBJ1-1 TRBD1 TRBV7-3 - CASSLVGQGNTEAFF TGTGCCAGCAGCTTAGTTGGACAGGGGAACACTGAAGCTTTCTTT
15 TRBJ1-3 - TRBV11-2 - CASSLEGQLGNTIYF TGTGCCAGCAGCTTAGAAGGACAGCTCGGGAACACCATATATTTT
12 TRBJ2-7 TRBD2 TRBV27 - CASRLAGNQQYF TGTGCCAGCAGACTAGCGGGAAATCAGCAGTACTTC
14 TRBJ2-7 - TRBV29-1 - CSVLTGTELGEQYF TGCAGCGTTTTAACCGGTACGGAGCTAGGAGAGCAGTACTTC
16 TRBJ1-6 - TRBV7-8 - CASGRNRDTYNSPLHF TGTGCCAGCGGCCGGAACAGGGATACCTATAATTCACCCCTCCACTTT
14 TRBJ2-1 TRBD2 TRBV2 - CASSATSSYNEQFF TGTGCCAGCAGTGCGACTAGCAGCTACAATGAGCAGTTCTTC
14 TRBJ2-7 TRBD1 TRBV19 - CASSPRQGAREQYF TGTGCCAGTAGTCCGCGACAGGGGGCGCGGGAGCAGTACTTC
16 TRBJ2-1 TRBD2 TRBV3-1/TRBV3-2 - CASSQASGWGSNEQFF TGTGCCAGCAGCCAAGCTAGCGGATGGGGGAGCAATGAGCAGTTCTTC
16 TRBJ2-3 TRBD1 TRBV18 - CASSPPGQGFTDTQYF TGTGCCAGCTCACCGCCGGGACAGGGGTTCACAGATACGCAGTATTTT
15 TRBJ2-5 - TRBV9 few CASSVDVGVGETQYF TGTGCCAGCAGCGTAGACGTCGGGGTCGGGGAGACCCAGTACTTC
15 TRBJ2-3 - TRBV7-3 - CASSLIGGPTDTQYF TGTGCCAGCAGCTTAATCGGGGGACCCACAGATACGCAGTATTTT
15 TRBJ2-7 TRBD1 TRBV10-2 once CASRKPGQGAGEQYF TGCGCCAGCAGGAAACCGGGACAGGGGGCAGGGGAGCAGTACTTC
15 TRBJ1-2 - TRBV9 - CASSPLGGGGYGYTF TGTGCCAGCAGCCCTTTGGGAGGGGGAGGCTATGGCTACACCTTC
15 TRBJ2-1 TRBD2 TRBV10-1 - CASSESGGKSNEQFF TGCGCCAGCAGTGAGAGCGGGGGCAAATCAAATGAGCAGTTCTTC
12 TRBJ2-3 - TRBV11-2 - CASSSSTDTQYF TGTGCCAGTTCTAGCTCCACAGATACGCAGTATTTT
14 TRBJ1-5 - TRBV2 once CASSGEGGNQPQHF TGTGCCAGCAGTGGGGAGGGAGGGAATCAGCCCCAGCATTTT
11 TRBJ1-4 - TRBV6-5 once CASSQGLKLFF TGTGCCAGCAGCCAGGGGTTGAAACTGTTTTTT
15 TRBJ1-3 TRBD1 TRBV6-5 - CASSYDRGSGNTIYF TGTGCCAGCAGTTACGACAGGGGGTCTGGAAACACCATATATTTT
14 TRBJ1-1 TRBD1 TRBV2 - CASRARQGAFEAFF TGTGCCAGCAGGGCTAGACAGGGGGCGTTTGAAGCTTTCTTT
14 TRBJ2-2 - TRBV19 - CASSTGTYTGELFF TGTGCCAGTAGTACCGGGACTTACACCGGGGAGCTGTTTTTT
13 TRBJ2-3 - TRBV6-5 - CASTTRTGRVMYF TGTGCCAGCACCACACGGACAGGGAGGGTAATGTATTTT
13 TRBJ1-5 - TRBV27 few CASSLSGDQPQHF TGTGCCAGCAGTTTATCAGGGGATCAGCCCCAGCATTTT
18 TRBJ2-1 - TRBV4-1 - CASSQLNSRVSLYNEQFF TGCGCCAGCAGCCAACTCAACTCCCGGGTTTCTTTATACAATGAGCAGTTCTTC
12 TRBJ2-1 - TRBV29-1 - CSVELEANEQFF TGCAGCGTTGAGTTGGAGGCCAATGAGCAGTTCTTC
14 TRBJ1-1 - TRBV2 few CASRPARGNTEAFF TGTGCCAGCAGGCCCGCCAGGGGAAACACTGAAGCTTTCTTT
17 TRBJ2-3 TRBD2 TRBV9 - CASSETSGAFRTDTQYF TGTGCCAGCAGCGAGACTAGCGGGGCCTTCCGCACAGATACGCAGTATTTT
14 TRBJ2-7 - TRBV11-2 once CASSFLLGPGEQYF TGTGCCAGCAGCTTCCTACTGGGGCCTGGGGAGCAGTACTTC
15 TRBJ2-2 - TRBV5-4 - CASSLDPAGSGELFF TGTGCCAGCAGCTTGGACCCCGCCGGGTCCGGGGAGCTGTTTTTT
16 TRBJ2-1 - TRBV5-4 - CASSSRAGDSYNEQFF TGTGCCAGCAGCTCCCGGGCGGGCGACTCCTACAATGAGCAGTTCTTC
14 TRBJ1-4 TRBD1 TRBV19 - CASKGQLGSEKLFF TGTGCCAGCAAGGGACAGCTTGGGAGTGAAAAACTGTTTTTT